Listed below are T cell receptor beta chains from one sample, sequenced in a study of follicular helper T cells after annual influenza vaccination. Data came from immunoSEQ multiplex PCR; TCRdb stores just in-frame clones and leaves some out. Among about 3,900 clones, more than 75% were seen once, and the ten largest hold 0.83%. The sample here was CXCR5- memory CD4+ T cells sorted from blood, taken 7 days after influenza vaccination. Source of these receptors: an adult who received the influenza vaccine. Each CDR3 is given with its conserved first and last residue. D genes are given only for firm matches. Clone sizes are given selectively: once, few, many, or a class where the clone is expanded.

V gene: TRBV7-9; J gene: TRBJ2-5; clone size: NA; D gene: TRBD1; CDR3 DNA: TGTGCCAGCAGCGCGGGACAGGGGGCAAGAGAGACCCAGTACTTC; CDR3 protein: CASSAGQGARETQYF
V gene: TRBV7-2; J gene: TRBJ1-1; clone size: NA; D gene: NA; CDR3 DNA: TGTGCCAGCAGCCCCCCAAGGGTAGAGGGTACTGAAGCTTTCTTT; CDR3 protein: CASSPPRVEGTEAFF
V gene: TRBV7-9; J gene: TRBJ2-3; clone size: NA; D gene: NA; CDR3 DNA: TGTGCCAGCAGCTTAGGACGGACAGATACGCAGTATTTT; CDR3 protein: CASSLGRTDTQYF
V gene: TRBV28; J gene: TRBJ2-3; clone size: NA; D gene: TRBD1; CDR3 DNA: TGTGCCAGCAGTCCGGGGACAGGGATAAATACGCAGTATTTT; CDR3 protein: CASSPGTGINTQYF
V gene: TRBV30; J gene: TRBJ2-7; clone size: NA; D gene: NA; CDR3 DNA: TGTGCCTGGAGTGCCCACGGAAAGGGACGATTTACCTACGAGCAGTACTTC; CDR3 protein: CAWSAHGKGRFTYEQYF
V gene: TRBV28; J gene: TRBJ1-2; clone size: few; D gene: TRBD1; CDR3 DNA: TGTGCCAGCAGCCGTGACAGGGCGTCTGGCTACACCTTC; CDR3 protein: CASSRDRASGYTF
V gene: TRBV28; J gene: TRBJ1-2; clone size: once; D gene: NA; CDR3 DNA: TGTGCCAGCAGTTTTTTACAGATGAGTCCGAACTATGGCTACACCTTC; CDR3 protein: CASSFLQMSPNYGYTF
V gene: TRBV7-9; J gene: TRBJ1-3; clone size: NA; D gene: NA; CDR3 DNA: TGTGCCAGCCGCGGCAGCTCTGGAAACACCATATATTTT; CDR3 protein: CASRGSSGNTIYF
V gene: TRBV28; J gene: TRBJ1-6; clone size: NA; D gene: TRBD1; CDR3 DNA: TGTGCCAGCAGTTCCGGACAGGGCAGAACTTCACCCCTCCACTTT; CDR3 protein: CASSSGQGRTSPLHF
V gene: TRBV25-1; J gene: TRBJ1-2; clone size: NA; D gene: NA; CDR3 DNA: TGTGCCAGCAGTGAATCGAAACAGAGCATCTATGGCTACACCTTC; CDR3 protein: CASSESKQSIYGYTF
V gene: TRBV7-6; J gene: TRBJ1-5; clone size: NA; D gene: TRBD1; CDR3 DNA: TGTGCCAGCAGCTTAGGGGCGGGACAGGGGCAGCCCCAGCATTTT; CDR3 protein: CASSLGAGQGQPQHF
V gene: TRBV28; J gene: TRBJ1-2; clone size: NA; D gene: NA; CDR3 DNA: TGTGCCAGCAATACAATGGATGGCTACACCTTC; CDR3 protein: CASNTMDGYTF
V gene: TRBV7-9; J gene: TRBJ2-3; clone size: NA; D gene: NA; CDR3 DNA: TGTGCCAGCAGCTCATTACAGGACCTCACAGATACGCAGTATTTT; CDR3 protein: CASSSLQDLTDTQYF
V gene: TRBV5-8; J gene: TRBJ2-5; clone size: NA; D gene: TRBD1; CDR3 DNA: TGTGCCAGCAGCTTTAGGATCGGGACAGGGGCGAAGACCCAGTACTTC; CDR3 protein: CASSFRIGTGAKTQYF
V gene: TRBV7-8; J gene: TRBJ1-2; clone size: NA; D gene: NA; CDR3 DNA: TGTGCCAGCAGCCCTTCAGGATTAGGGTATGGCTACACCTTC; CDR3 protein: CASSPSGLGYGYTF
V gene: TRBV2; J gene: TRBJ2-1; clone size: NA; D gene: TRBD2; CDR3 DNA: TGTGCCAGCAGACGGAAGACTAGCGGGGGGATTAGCTCCTACAATGAGCAGTTCTTC; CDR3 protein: CASRRKTSGGISSYNEQFF
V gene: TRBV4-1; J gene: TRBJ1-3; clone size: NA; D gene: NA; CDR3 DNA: TGCGCCAGCAGCCAAGGACAGGCGTACTCTGGAAACACCATATATTTT; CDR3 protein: CASSQGQAYSGNTIYF
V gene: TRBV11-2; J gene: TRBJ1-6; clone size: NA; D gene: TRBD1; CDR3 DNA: TGTGCCAGCAGCTTGACAGGGAGCTCCTATAATTCACCCCTCCACTTT; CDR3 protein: CASSLTGSSYNSPLHF
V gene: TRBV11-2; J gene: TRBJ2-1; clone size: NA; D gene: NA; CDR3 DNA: TGTGCCAGCAGCTTCAATGAGCAGTTCTTC; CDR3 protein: CASSFNEQFF
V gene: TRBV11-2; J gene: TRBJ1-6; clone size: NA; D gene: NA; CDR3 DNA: TGTGCCAGCAGCTTAGATCAAGGAGGCCGACCATCCCACTTT; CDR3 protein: CASSLDQGGRPSHF
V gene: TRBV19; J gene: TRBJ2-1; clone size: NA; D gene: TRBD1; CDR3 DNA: TGTGCCAGTAGTATAAACAGGGGCGATGAGCAGTTCTTC; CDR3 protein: CASSINRGDEQFF
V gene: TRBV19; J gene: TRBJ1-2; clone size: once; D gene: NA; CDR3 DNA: TGTGCCAGTAGGGGAGGAGGGCCACCTCATGGCTACACCTTC; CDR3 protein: CASRGGGPPHGYTF
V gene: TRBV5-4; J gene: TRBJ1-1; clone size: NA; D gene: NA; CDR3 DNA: TGTGCCAGCAGCTTGGCAAGGGCCGAAGCTTTCTTT; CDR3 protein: CASSLARAEAFF
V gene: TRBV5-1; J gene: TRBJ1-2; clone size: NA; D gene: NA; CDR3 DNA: TGCGCCAGCAGCTTGGATGTATCTAACTATGGCTACACCTTC; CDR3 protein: CASSLDVSNYGYTF
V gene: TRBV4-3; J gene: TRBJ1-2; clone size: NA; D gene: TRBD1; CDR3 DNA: TGCGCCAGCAGCCACCGGGACAGTGCTAACTATGGCTACACCTTC; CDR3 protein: CASSHRDSANYGYTF
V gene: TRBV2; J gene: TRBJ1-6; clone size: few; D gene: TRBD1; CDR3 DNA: TGTGCCAGCAGGGGGACAGGGTCACCCCTCCACTTT; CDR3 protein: CASRGTGSPLHF
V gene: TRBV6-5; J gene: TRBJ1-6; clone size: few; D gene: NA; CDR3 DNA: TGTGCCAGCAGTCACAAGACAGGACCGGTTTCACCCCTCCACTTT; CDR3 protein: CASSHKTGPVSPLHF
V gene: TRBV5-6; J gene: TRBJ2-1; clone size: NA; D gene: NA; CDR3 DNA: TGTGCCAGCAGCTTGAATAGGGCCCCCTACAATGAGCAGTTCTTC; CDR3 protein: CASSLNRAPYNEQFF
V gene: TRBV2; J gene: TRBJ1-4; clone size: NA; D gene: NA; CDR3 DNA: TGTGCCAGCAGGCCCAGCTGGGCAACTAATGAAAAACTGTTTTTT; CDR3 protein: CASRPSWATNEKLFF
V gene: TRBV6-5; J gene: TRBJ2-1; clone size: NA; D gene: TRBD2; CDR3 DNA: TGTGCCAGCACTAGAACGGGGGGCAATGAGCAGTTCTTC; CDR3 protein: CASTRTGGNEQFF
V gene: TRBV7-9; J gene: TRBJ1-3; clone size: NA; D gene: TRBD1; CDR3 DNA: TGTGCCAGCAGCTCGCGACAGGGTAATTCTGGAAACACCATATATTTT; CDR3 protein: CASSSRQGNSGNTIYF
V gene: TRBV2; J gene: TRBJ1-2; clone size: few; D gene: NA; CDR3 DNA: TGTGCCAGCAGCCTAGGACCCGCGGGTGGCTACACCTTC; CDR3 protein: CASSLGPAGGYTF
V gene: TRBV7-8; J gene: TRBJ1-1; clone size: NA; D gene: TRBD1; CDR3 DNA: TGTGCCAGCAGCTTAGCGAAACGAGGCAGGGGGGAGATGAACACTGAAGCTTTCTTT; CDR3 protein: CASSLAKRGRGEMNTEAFF
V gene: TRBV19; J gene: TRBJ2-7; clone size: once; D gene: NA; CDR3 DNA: TGTGCCAGTAGCCCCCGAGACTTCTCGACCGCCGAGCAGTACTTC; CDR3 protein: CASSPRDFSTAEQYF
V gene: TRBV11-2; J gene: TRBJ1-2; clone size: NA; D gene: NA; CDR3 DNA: TGTGCCAGCAGCTTAGGTACCTATGGCTACACCTTC; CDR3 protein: CASSLGTYGYTF
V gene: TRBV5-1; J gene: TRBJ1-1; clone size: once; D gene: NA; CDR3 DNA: TGCGCCAGCAGCTTGGCTCCGGGACCGCGGATCCCCACTGAAGCTTTCTTT; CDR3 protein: CASSLAPGPRIPTEAFF
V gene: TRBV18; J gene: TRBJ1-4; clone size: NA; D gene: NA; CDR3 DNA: TGTGCCAGCTCACCAGTTCAGATTAATGAAAAACTGTTTTTT; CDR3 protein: CASSPVQINEKLFF
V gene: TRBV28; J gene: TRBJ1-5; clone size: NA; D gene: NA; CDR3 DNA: TGTGCCAGCACCCCCGCGGGTGTGCAGCCCCAGCATTTT; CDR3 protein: CASTPAGVQPQHF
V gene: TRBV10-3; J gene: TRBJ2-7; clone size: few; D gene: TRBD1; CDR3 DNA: TGTGCCATCAGCCGGGACAGGGGGTCCTACGAGCAGTACTTC; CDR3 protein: CAISRDRGSYEQYF
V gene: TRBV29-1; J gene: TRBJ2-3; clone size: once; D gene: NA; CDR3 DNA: TGCAGCGTTGAAGATCGGGGGGCTTCGGATACGCAGTATTTT; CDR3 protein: CSVEDRGASDTQYF